This T cell receptor (beta chain) is drawn from a study of early T cells in non-severe SARS-CoV-2 infection. The CDR3 runs 16 residues. Germline assignment: CDR1 SGHRS and CDR2 YFSETQ. With 5 bases removed from V and 0 bases from J, the gap between germline ends came to 17 bases. In TCRdb, the 5' RACE reads were re-called with MiXCR into one record per CDR3 protein. The sample has approximately 83,000 distinct CDR3 sequences, roughly an eighth seen once; the top ten hold about 3%. This clonotype has a handful of counts. This TCR was recovered from an adult who was a healthcare worker with PCR-confirmed SARS-CoV-2 infection or an uninfected control (not recorded which). V and J are TRBV5-1 and TRBJ2-5, with D perhaps TRBD1 (6 bases). Source material: whole blood. The CDR3 DNA sequence: TGCGCCAGCAGATCGACAGGTCCTCTGTACCAAGAGACCCAGTACTTC. Its translation: CASRSTGPLYQETQYF.